This T cell receptor (beta chain) was captured by sequencing in a study of blood T cells in healthy people across ages. The study, taken as a whole, reports: From one million sequenced T cells, diversity estimates were lower bounds. Since the PBMCs were unsorted, naive and antigen-experienced cells could not be conclusively compared.

With a J-beta primer mix and a sample-barcoded 5' primer, a second PCR ran 7 to 11 cycles. MiXCR, run by TCRdb on the 5' RACE reads, gives a single entry per CDR3 protein. Of about 760,000 distinct CDR3 sequences listed, approximately 60% are singletons. As regards this clonotype: Its antigen remains unknown.

The germline CDR1 and CDR2 sequences are LGHDT and YNNKEL (reference sequence). CDR3 length equals 14 residues. After removal of 3 bases from V and 3 bases from J, the junction contained 3 bases not matched to a gene. The material sequenced was blood. The V and J genes are TRBV3-1 and TRBJ2-7; 9 bases are shared with TRBD1. This receptor was taken from a man aged 40-55 years in good health. This chain's CDR3 is CASSQGQGNYEQYF. As DNA, the CDR3 is TGTGCCAGCAGCCAGGGACAGGGAAACTACGAGCAGTACTTC.